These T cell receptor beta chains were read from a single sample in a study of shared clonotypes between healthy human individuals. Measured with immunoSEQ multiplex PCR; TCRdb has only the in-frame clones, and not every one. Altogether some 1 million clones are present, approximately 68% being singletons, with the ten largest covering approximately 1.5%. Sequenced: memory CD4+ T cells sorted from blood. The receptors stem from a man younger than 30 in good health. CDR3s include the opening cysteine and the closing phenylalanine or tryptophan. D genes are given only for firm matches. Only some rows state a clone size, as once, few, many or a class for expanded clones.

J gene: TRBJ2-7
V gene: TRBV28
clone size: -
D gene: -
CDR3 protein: CASSSSPDGTYEQYF
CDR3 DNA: TGTGCCAGCAGTTCATCTCCCGACGGTACCTACGAGCAGTACTTC

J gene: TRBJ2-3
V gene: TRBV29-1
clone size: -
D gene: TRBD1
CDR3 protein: CSVVDDRDTDTQYF
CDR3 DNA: TGCAGCGTTGTCGATGACAGGGACACAGATACGCAGTATTTT

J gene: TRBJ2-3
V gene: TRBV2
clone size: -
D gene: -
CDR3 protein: CASSVGQEADTQYF
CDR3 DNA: TGTGCCAGCAGTGTAGGGCAAGAGGCAGATACGCAGTATTTT

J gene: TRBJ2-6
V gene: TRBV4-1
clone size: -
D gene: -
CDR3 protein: CASSQWTSYSGANVLTF
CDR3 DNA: TGCGCCAGCAGCCAATGGACGTCATACTCTGGGGCCAACGTCCTGACTTTC

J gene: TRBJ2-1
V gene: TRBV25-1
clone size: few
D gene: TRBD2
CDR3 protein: CASRAGGSYNEQFF
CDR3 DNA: TGTGCCAGCAGGGCGGGAGGATCCTACAATGAGCAGTTCTTC

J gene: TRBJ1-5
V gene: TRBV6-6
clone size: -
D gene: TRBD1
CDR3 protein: CASREQTGAFQPQHF
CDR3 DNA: TGTGCCAGCAGGGAACAGACAGGGGCTTTTCAGCCCCAGCATTTT

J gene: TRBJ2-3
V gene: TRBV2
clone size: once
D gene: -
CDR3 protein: CASLTGKTDTQYF
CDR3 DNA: TGTGCCAGCCTAACAGGGAAGACAGATACGCAGTATTTT

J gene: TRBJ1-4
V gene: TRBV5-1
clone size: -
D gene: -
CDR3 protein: CASSVGKGGEKLFF
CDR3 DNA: TGCGCCAGCAGTGTTGGGAAGGGTGGTGAAAAACTGTTTTTT

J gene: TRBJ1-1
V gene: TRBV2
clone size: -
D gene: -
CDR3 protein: CASSGQPNTEAFF
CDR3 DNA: TGTGCCAGCAGTGGACAGCCGAACACTGAAGCTTTCTTT

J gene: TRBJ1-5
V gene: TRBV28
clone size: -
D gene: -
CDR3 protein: CASSPGGGNQPQHF
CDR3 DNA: TGTGCCAGCAGTCCCGGGGGTGGGAATCAGCCCCAGCATTTT

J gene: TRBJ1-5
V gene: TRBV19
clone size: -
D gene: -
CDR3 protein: CASSIGGNSNQPQHF
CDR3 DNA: TGTGCCAGTAGTATCGGGGGAAATAGCAATCAGCCCCAGCATTTT

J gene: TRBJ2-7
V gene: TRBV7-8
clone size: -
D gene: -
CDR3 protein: CASRYHGGLYEQYF
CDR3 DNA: TGTGCCAGCAGATACCATGGGGGCCTCTACGAGCAGTACTTC

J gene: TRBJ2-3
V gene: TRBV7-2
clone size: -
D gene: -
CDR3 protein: CASSLEIRNTQYF
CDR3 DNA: TGTGCCAGCAGCTTAGAAATCCGGAATACGCAGTATTTT

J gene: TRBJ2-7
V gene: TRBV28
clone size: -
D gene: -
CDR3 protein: CASTDDYEQYF
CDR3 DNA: TGTGCCAGCACCGATGATTACGAGCAGTACTTC

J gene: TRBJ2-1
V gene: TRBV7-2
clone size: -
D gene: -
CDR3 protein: CASSLVLGGWQFF
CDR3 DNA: TGTGCCAGCAGCTTAGTATTGGGGGGATGGCAGTTCTTC

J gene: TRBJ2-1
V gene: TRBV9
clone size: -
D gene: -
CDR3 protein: CASSVGEIYNEQFF
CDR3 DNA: TGTGCCAGCAGCGTAGGTGAGATCTACAATGAGCAGTTCTTC

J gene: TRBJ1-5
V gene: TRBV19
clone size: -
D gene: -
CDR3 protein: CASSIYTYSNQPQHF
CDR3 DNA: TGTGCCAGTAGTATATACACCTATAGCAATCAGCCCCAGCATTTT

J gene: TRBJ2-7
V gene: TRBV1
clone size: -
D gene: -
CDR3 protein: CTSRNGSSYEQYF
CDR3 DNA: TGCACCAGCAGGAACGGTAGCTCCTACGAGCAGTACTTC

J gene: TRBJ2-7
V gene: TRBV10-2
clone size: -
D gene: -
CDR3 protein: CASSKSSYEQYF
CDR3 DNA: TGCGCCAGCAGTAAAAGCTCCTACGAGCAGTACTTC

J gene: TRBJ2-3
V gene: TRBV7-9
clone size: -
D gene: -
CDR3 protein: CASSSYRVGGTDTQYF
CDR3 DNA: TGTGCCAGCAGCTCATACAGGGTCGGAGGCACAGATACGCAGTATTTT

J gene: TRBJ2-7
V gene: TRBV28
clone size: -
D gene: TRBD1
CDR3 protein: CASTTHGQGYEQYF
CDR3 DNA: TGTGCCAGCACTACTCACGGACAGGGCTACGAGCAGTACTTC

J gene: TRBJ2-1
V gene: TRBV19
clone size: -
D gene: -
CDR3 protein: CASSGQGLASNEQFF
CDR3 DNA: TGTGCCAGTAGTGGACAGGGACTAGCCAGCAATGAGCAGTTCTTC

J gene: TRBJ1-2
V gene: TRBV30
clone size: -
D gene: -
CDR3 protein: CAWSPQGTNYGYTF
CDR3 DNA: TGTGCCTGGAGTCCTCAGGGGACTAACTATGGCTACACCTTC

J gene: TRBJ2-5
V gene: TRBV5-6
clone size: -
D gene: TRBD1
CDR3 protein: CASSSPGTAPQETQYF
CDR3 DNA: TGTGCCAGCAGCTCCCCAGGGACAGCCCCTCAAGAGACCCAGTACTTC

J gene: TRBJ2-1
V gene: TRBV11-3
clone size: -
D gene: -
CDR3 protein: CASSWDGGSKSNEQFF
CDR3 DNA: TGTGCCAGCAGCTGGGATGGGGGGAGCAAATCCAATGAGCAGTTCTTC

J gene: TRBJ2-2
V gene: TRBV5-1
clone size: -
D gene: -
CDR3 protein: CASADSSSTGELFF
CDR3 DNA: TGCGCCAGTGCCGACAGTAGTAGTACCGGGGAGCTGTTTTTT

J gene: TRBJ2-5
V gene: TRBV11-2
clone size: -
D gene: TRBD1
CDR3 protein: CASSLGQVAGETQYF
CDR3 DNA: TGTGCCAGCAGCTTGGGACAGGTCGCGGGGGAGACCCAGTACTTC

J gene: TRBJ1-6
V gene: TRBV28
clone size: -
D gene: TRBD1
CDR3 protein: CASSLGTGGYNSPLHF
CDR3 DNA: TGTGCCAGCAGCTTAGGGACAGGGGGGTATAATTCACCCCTCCACTTT

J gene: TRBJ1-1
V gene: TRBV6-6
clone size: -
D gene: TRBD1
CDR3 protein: CASSPTRGMNTEAFF
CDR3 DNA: TGTGCCAGCAGTCCTACCAGGGGGATGAACACTGAAGCTTTCTTT

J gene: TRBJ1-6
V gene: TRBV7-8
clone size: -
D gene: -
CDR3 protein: CASSLDSPLHF
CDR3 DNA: TGTGCCAGCAGCTTGGATTCACCCCTCCACTTT